This TCR beta chain came from a study of T cell changes during pregnancy in multiple sclerosis. Sequenced by immunoSEQ multiplex PCR; TCRdb stores in-frame clones only, minus some. The sample holds about 56,000 clones, around 91% seen once. This clonotype originated in a female donor with multiple sclerosis, enrolled in a pregnancy study. The sequencing here drew on peripheral blood, taken after pregnancy.

The CDR3 DNA follows: TGTGCCTTGAGCGGGGGGGCCACAGATACGCAGTATTTT. Protein: CALSGGATDTQYF. V usage is TRBV30 and J usage is TRBJ2-3, with TRBD2 identical over 10 bases. The CDR3 runs to 13 residues. Trimming cost V 7 bases and J 2 bases; bases outside gene matches: 3. Per the germline V gene, CDR1 is GTSNPN and CDR2 is SVGIG (reference sequence).